Below are 7 T cell receptor beta chains sequenced from a single sample in a study of T cell changes during pregnancy in multiple sclerosis. Sequenced by immunoSEQ multiplex PCR; TCRdb stores in-frame clones only, minus some. Of about 100,000 clones listed, over 80% are singletons. This sample comprised peripheral blood, obtained after pregnancy. All receptors come from a female donor with multiple sclerosis, enrolled in a pregnancy study.

This clone occurred once. The chain couples TRBV30 to TRBJ1-3, with a weak D call TRBD1 (6 bases). V was clipped by 3 bases and J by 0 bases, with 12 bases between them. Germline CDR1 reads GTSNPN; CDR2 reads SVGIG (reference sequence). The CDR3 contains 15 residues. The CDR3 region is CAWRKQGLSGNTIYF. CDR3 bases: TGTGCCTGGAGAAAACAGGGCCTCTCTGGAAACACCATATATTTT. Variable domain in full (rest from reference TRBV30 and TRBJ1-3): SQTIHQWPATLVQPVGSPLSLECTVEGTSNPNLYWYRQAAGRGLQLLFYSVGIGQISSEVPQNLSASRPQDRQFILSSKKLLLSDSGFYLCAWRKQGLSGNTIYFGEGSWLTVV.

V and J are TRBV5-4 and TRBJ2-3; D may be TRBD1 (6 bases). Trimming removed 4 bases at V and 4 bases at J, with 16 bases between. Per germline, CDR1 SGHNT and CDR2 YYREEE (reference sequence). This CDR3 region has 15 residues. The CDR3 sequence is CASSIRTGFADTQYF. The CDR3 DNA reads as TGTGCCAGCAGCATCCGTACAGGGTTCGCAGATACGCAGTATTTT.

The chain carries TRBV6-5 and TRBJ1-1; D might be TRBD1 (5 bases). The CDR3 has 13 amino acids. Germline CDR1 and CDR2: MNHEY and SVGAGI. Between the trimmed V and J ends, which lost 2 bases and 4 bases, there was a span of 8 bases. The CDR3 here is CASSYRGSTEAFF. The CDR3 region has the DNA TGTGCCAGCAGTTACCGGGGGAGCACTGAAGCTTTCTTT.

This clone was seen just once. The rearrangement links TRBV6-5 to TRBJ2-2; D is ambiguous. Trimming pared 5 bases from V and 0 bases from J, leaving 7 bases between. The CDR3 is 14 residues long. The germline gives CDR1 MNHEY, CDR2 SVGAGI. As DNA, the CDR3 is TGTGCCAGCAGTCCCCCATCGAACACCGGGGAGCTGTTTTTT. It specifies CASSPPSNTGELFF.

This clone has more than one count but fewer than ten. The chain joins TRBV27 to TRBJ1-6; D remains ambiguous. Trimming removed 2 bases at V and 7 bases at J, with 12 bases between. The CDR3 has 15 residues. CDR1 MNHEY and CDR2 SMNVEV come from the germline V gene (reference sequence). The CDR3: CASSLTGNGNSPLHF. The CDR3 nucleotides are TGTGCCAGCAGTTTAACGGGGAACGGGAATTCACCCCTCCACTTT.

V and J are TRBV12-5 and TRBJ1-2; 7 bases line up with TRBD1. The CDR3 is 17 amino acids. Per germline, CDR1 LGHNT and CDR2 FRNRAP. Germline trimming cut 0 bases from V and 4 bases from J; bases unmatched to any gene: 11. Written as DNA, the CDR3 is TGTGCTAGTGGTTTGGTACACGGAGGGGGCTCGGGCTATGGCTACACCTTC. It yields the protein CASGLVHGGGSGYGYTF.

The chain recombines TRBV5-6 with TRBJ1-6; no clear D gene. The CDR3 runs 13 residues. The ends were cut back, 0 bases at V and 6 bases at J, with 4 bases in the middle. CDR1 and CDR2 (germline): SGHDT, YYEEEE. CDR3 sequence reads: CASSLDSNSPLHF. The CDR3 nucleotides are TGTGCCAGCAGCTTGGACAGTAATTCACCCCTCCACTTT.